This T cell receptor beta chain is from a study of beta chain features in type 1 diabetes. The study, taken as a whole, reports: Shortening of TCRB CDR3s, moderate but significant, appeared in all four CD4+ subsets of Type 1 diabetes patients. The naive, central memory and Treg TCRB repertoires looked more alike in patients than they did in healthy donors.

This clone was seen more than once but under ten times. Its antigen is undetermined. What was sequenced were expressed TCRB transcripts, since all of the isolated RNA had been reverse transcribed. TCRdb keeps only in-frame clones here, not all; method: immunoSEQ multiplex PCR. The sample holds hundreds of thousands of clones, under 15% seen once. Looked up from germline, CDR1 is MGHDK and CDR2 is SYGVNS. V shed 2 bases and J shed 0 bases, with 8 bases lying between them. The CDR3 length is 15 residues. Averaging about 120 mL, one heparinised blood draw was given by each donor. CD45RO/CCR7/CD25/CD127/CD95/CD27 sorting isolated CD4+ naive, central memory, regulatory and stem cell-like memory cells.

Sequences were obtained from naive CD4+ T cells from blood. The source is a man aged 18-30 years with type 1 diabetes. V gene TRBV25-1 combines with J gene TRBJ1-3, with a possible D match to TRBD1 (5 bases). The CDR3 loop is CASSEQGISGNTIYF. The CDR3 DNA reads as TGTGCCAGCAGTGAACAGGGAATCTCTGGAAACACCATATATTTT. The full variable domain, rest sourced from reference TRBV25-1 and TRBJ1-3, is EADIYQTPRYLVIGTGKKITLECSQTMGHDKMYWYQQDPGMELHLIHYSYGVNSTEKGDLSSESTVSRIRTEHFPLTLESARPSHTSQYLCASSEQGISGNTIYFGEGSWLTVV.